Sequencing of this T cell receptor (beta chain) was carried out in a study of low-dose radiotherapy and immunotherapy resistance in tumors. As for the study in general: Every six weeks patients received intravenous ipilimumab 1 mg/kg, and every two weeks they received intravenous nivolumab 240 mg.

This clonotype was observed at least ten times. Germline V CDR1 and CDR2: SEHNR, FQNEAQ (reference sequence). This CDR3 spans 14 amino acids. V was shortened by 3 bases and J by 4 bases, with 9 bases between the two germline ends. TCR amplification used 20 PCR cycles, a constant-region primer and a V-primer adapter. TCRdb called the reads again in MiXCR, with one record for every CDR3 protein. The profile covers approximately 52,000 distinct CDR3 sequences, with around a third appearing a single time and roughly 8.2% taken by the ten largest. Time point described: after trial treatment. Treatment reported: LDRT plus nivolumab, ipilimumab, low-dose cyclophosphamide and aspirin (RACIN trial).

The material was PBMCs, obtained after low-dose radiotherapy plus immunotherapy. The J gene is TRBJ2-2, the V gene TRBV7-9; D tentatively fits TRBD1 or TRBD2 (5 bases each). The clonotype comes from a male donor with rectosigmoid adenocarcinoma. CDR3 nucleotides: TGTGCCAGCAGCTTGAGGGGAATCACCGGGGAGCTGTTTTTT. Translated, it gives CASSLRGITGELFF.